These 3 T cell receptor beta chains share one sample of origin, sequenced in a study of blood T cell repertoires in COVID-19. The table came from immunoSEQ multiplex PCR; TCRdb's copy has only in-frame clones and leaves some out. Found here are 70,000 to 95,000 clones, 75% to 85% of them singletons; the top ten hold around 11%. Material for sequencing was peripheral blood. The receptors were gathered from a woman aged 40 to 55 with active or convalescent COVID-19.

The V call is TRBV6-2 or TRBV6-3, the J call TRBJ2-7; possibly TRBD2 for D (6 bases). Germline V gene lookup returns CDR1 MNHEY and CDR2 SVGEGT. The length of the CDR3 is 19 residues. V was trimmed by 4 bases and J by 1 base, leaving 26 bases between them. CDR3 sequence (DNA): TGTGCCAGCAGTTCCTCGCCGCGACTAGTAGGGGAGAGTTCCTACGAGCAGTACTTC. Protein: CASSSSPRLVGESSYEQYF.

The chain couples TRBV6-1 to TRBJ2-3, with TRBD2 matching over 7 bases. This CDR3 is built from 15 residues. J lost 4 bases, V lost 1 base, and 5 bases had no gene match. The germline V gene has CDR1 MNHNS and CDR2 SASEGT. The CDR3 here is CASSEGSGKADTQYF. DNA for the CDR3: TGTGCCAGCAGTGAAGGGAGCGGGAAGGCAGATACGCAGTATTTT.

The sample holds one count of this clone. The chain carries TRBV5-6 and TRBJ1-3; 7 bases line up with TRBD1. The germline gives CDR1 SGHDT, CDR2 YYEEEE. The V and J ends lost 4 bases and 0 bases, in that order; junction bases with no gene match: 1. This CDR3 is built from 14 residues. CDR3 nucleotides: TGTGCCAGCAGCGGGACAGACTCTGGAAACACCATATATTTT. Translating gives CASSGTDSGNTIYF.